This T cell receptor beta chain was obtained from a study of cytotoxic CD8 clonotypes in ibrutinib-treated CLL. Background on the study: Patient counts were around 10 relapsed/refractory, over 14 treatment-naive and about 17 IGHV unmutated. The response samples were taken once patients had been treated for a median of approximately 12 months, range 6 to 36. Study results and caveats: Rare overall, public clonotypes shrank or held steady under therapy.

About this clone: The target antigen is unknown.

Depth targeted 1 in 200,000 to 1 in 1 million T cells, averaging roughly 9.3x coverage per clonotype. Assay: immunoSEQ multiplex PCR; the TCRdb copy retains only in-frame clones and omits some. The repertoire holds some 130,000 clones, with roughly 85% as singletons. The V and J ends lost 4 bases and 0 bases, in that order; junction bases with no gene match: 4. The CDR3 contains 14 residues. From germline, CDR1 is SGHNT and CDR2 YYREEE (reference sequence). The sequencing here drew on PBMCs, taken after 24 months of ibrutinib treatment. This TCR was sampled from a human donor with chronic lymphocytic leukemia. The chain is built from TRBV5-4 and TRBJ2-7, with TRBD1 matching over 7 bases. The CDR3 is CASSLDRVSYEQYF. The CDR3 nucleotides read TGTGCCAGCAGCCTTGACAGGGTCTCCTACGAGCAGTACTTC.